These 25 T cell receptor beta chains came from one sample sequenced in a study of cytomegalovirus exposure and HLA in healthy donors. 13 Jbeta primers and 60 Vbeta primers were used for the PCR. Assay used: immunoSEQ multiplex PCR; TCRdb lists only in-frame clones, some missing. The sample contains 60,000 to 70,000 clones, under 85% of which appear only once. The source material was PBMCs. The receptors originated from a woman younger than 45 in good health and CMV-seronegative.

The rearrangement joins TRBV9 to TRBJ1-3, with D hard to call. The CDR3 totals 16 residues. Trimming pared 1 base from V and 7 bases from J, leaving 18 bases between. CDR1 SGDLS and CDR2 YYNGEE come from the germline V gene. CDR3 DNA sequence: TGTGCCAGCAGCGTACTTGGCACAGCCGCTAGCAACACCATATATTTT. Protein sequence: CASSVLGTAASNTIYF.

The chain is built from TRBV5-4 and TRBJ2-5; the D gene is possibly TRBD1 (6 bases). Between the trimmed V and J ends, which lost 0 bases and 5 bases, there was a span of 14 bases. Looked up from germline, CDR1 is SGHNT and CDR2 is YYREEE (reference sequence). There are 15 residues in the CDR3. CDR3 loop: CASSLDGRGGETQYF. The CDR3 DNA reads TGTGCCAGCAGCTTGGATGGCAGGGGCGGGGAGACCCAGTACTTC.

The chain has TRBV19 and TRBJ1-1, with a tentative D call TRBD1 (6 bases). V dropped 5 bases and J dropped 1 base, with 11 bases sitting between them. Germline-derived CDR1 and CDR2 are LNHDA and SQIVND (reference sequence). The CDR3 covers 14 residues. DNA for the CDR3: TGTGCCAGTAGTCCGCAGGGGCCGAACACTGAAGCTTTCTTT. It codes for CASSPQGPNTEAFF.

The chain recombines TRBV7-2 with TRBJ1-2; D remains unclear. Germline V gives CDR1 SGHTA, CDR2 FQGNSA. This CDR3 comprises 13 residues. Trimming removed 0 bases from V and 4 bases from J, with 6 bases in between. The CDR3 is CASSLAVAYGYTF. In DNA, the CDR3 is TGTGCCAGCAGCTTAGCAGTAGCCTATGGCTACACCTTC.

The V gene is TRBV9, the J gene TRBJ2-3; TRBD1 agrees at 8 bases. With 4 bases clipped from V and 4 bases from J, the junction kept 8 bases outside the gene matches. The CDR3 has 15 amino acids. Germline values: CDR1 SGDLS, CDR2 YYNGEE. CDR3 residues: CASSTLTGDADTQYF. The CDR3 coding sequence is TGTGCCAGCAGCACTTTGACAGGGGATGCAGATACGCAGTATTTT.

This chain connects TRBV6-5 to TRBJ1-2, with a tentative D call TRBD1 (5 bases). The V gene lost 8 bases and the J gene lost 8 bases, with 12 bases spanning the gap. This CDR3 has 11 amino acids. CDR1 and CDR2 from the germline V gene are MNHEY and SVGAGI. Here the CDR3 reads CASGTREGYTF. CDR3 in DNA: TGTGCCAGCGGAACCAGGGAAGGCTACACCTTC.

The chain joins TRBV14 to TRBJ1-6; 9 bases fit TRBD1. CDR3 length: 16 residues. Germline V CDR1 and CDR2: SGHDN, FVKESK. The J segment lost 9 bases and the V segment lost 0 bases, leaving 6 bases of the junction unmatched. This chain's CDR3 is CASSQDGTGGTSPLHF. CDR3 nucleotides: TGTGCCAGCAGCCAAGATGGCACAGGGGGCACTTCACCCCTCCACTTT.

The V and J genes are TRBV13 and TRBJ1-1, with D possibly being TRBD1 (5 bases). Per germline, CDR1 PRHDT and CDR2 FYEKMQ (reference sequence). This CDR3 is built from 14 residues. V lost 7 bases and J 6 bases, leaving 18 bases between the germline ends. Here the CDR3 DNA reads TGTGCCAGCATCCCCGGGGGGGTAGGCGCTGAAGCTTTCTTT. Protein sequence: CASIPGGVGAEAFF.

J is TRBJ1-3 and V is TRBV11-2; D is unclear. The V end was cut by 6 bases, the J end by 4 bases, with 16 bases between. CDR3 length: 15 amino acids. Germline V gives CDR1 SGHAT, CDR2 FQNNGV. CDR3 in amino acids: CASRHFGEVGNTIYF. CDR3 bases: TGTGCCAGCAGGCACTTCGGGGAGGTGGGAAACACCATATATTTT. Supplemented by reference TRBV11-2 and TRBJ1-3, the full variable domain reads EAGVAQSPRYKIIEKRQSVAFWCNPISGHATLYWYQQILGQGPKLLIQFQNNGVVDDSQLPKDRFSAERLKGVDSTLKIQPAKLEDSAVYLCASRHFGEVGNTIYFGEGSWLTVV.

The V and J genes are TRBV28 and TRBJ2-5; 7 bases map to TRBD1. The J call is in doubt because the DNA end fits TRBJ2-7 better. Germline CDR1 and CDR2: MDHEN and SYDVKM. The CDR3 contains 14 residues. The CDR3 DNA reads as TGTGCCAGCAGTTTATCCGGAACAGGGGACGAGCAGTACTTC. Residues: CASSLSGTGDEQYF.

The CDR3 nucleotides read TGTGCCAGCAGCTTTACAGGGGAGTGGACTGAAGCTTTCTTT. Amino acids: CASSFTGEWTEAFF. This chain joins TRBV11-3 and TRBJ1-1; 7 bases map to TRBD1. Germline V gene data show CDR1 as SGHNT and CDR2 as YENEEA. The CDR3 is 14 residues long. Unmatched junction bases numbered 6, after V lost 3 bases and J lost 5 bases.

This chain connects TRBV7-9 to TRBJ1-6; D is undetermined. Germline lookup yields CDR1 SEHNR and CDR2 FQNEAQ (reference sequence). V was pared by 5 bases and J by 6 bases, with 11 bases between. The CDR3 consists of 14 residues. As DNA, the CDR3 is TGTGCCAGCAGCCGGCGGGATTCTAATTCACCCCTCCACTTT. Amino acid sequence: CASSRRDSNSPLHF.

The DNA of the CDR3 is TGTGCCAGTGAAGACAGGGCGGTGAACACTGAAGCTTTCTTT. As protein: CASEDRAVNTEAFF. V and J are TRBV19 and TRBJ1-1; 7 bases match TRBD1. After removal of 8 bases from V and 0 bases from J, the junction contained 6 bases not matched to a gene. This CDR3 contains 14 residues. Germline loops: CDR1 LNHDA, CDR2 SQIVND (reference sequence).

This clone appeared a few times. The chain's CDR3 is CASSLGGLATGELFF. The CDR3 region has the DNA TGTGCCAGCAGCTTAGGTGGGCTAGCGACCGGGGAGCTGTTTTTT. The J gene is TRBJ2-2, the V gene TRBV7-8; possibly TRBD2 for D (6 bases). Looked up from germline, CDR1 is SGHVS and CDR2 is FQNEAQ. The CDR3 is 15 residues long. Trimming cost V 1 base and J 5 bases, with 11 bases left between them.

This chain connects TRBV7-9 to TRBJ1-2; 8 bases map to TRBD1. Germline CDR1 and CDR2: SEHNR and FQNEAQ (reference sequence). V lost 1 base, J lost 7 bases, and 11 bases stayed unmatched. The CDR3 spans 16 residues. The CDR3 DNA is TGTGCCAGCAGCTTAGACCCGACAGGGGTTCCCTTTGGCTACACCTTC. It is translated as CASSLDPTGVPFGYTF.

The chain combines TRBV7-9 with TRBJ2-1, with D hard to call. Trimming left V 5 bases short and J 2 bases short, with 7 bases between. The V gene's germline CDR1 is SEHNR and CDR2 FQNEAQ (reference sequence). The length of the CDR3 is 13 residues. The CDR3: CASSLSPYNEQFF. CDR3 coding DNA: TGTGCCAGCAGCCTAAGCCCCTACAATGAGCAGTTCTTC.

The rearrangement joins TRBV9 to TRBJ1-4; 7 bases fit TRBD1. The CDR3 totals 16 residues. Germline V gives CDR1 SGDLS, CDR2 YYNGEE. V shed 4 bases, J shed 2 bases, and the junction held 8 bases outside the gene matches. This CDR3 is CASSRGQTGTNEKLFF. The DNA of the CDR3 is TGTGCCAGCAGCCGAGGACAGACAGGGACTAATGAAAAACTGTTTTTT.

The chain employs TRBV5-4 and TRBJ2-1; D is possibly TRBD2 (6 bases). CDR3 length equals 14 residues. The germline V gene has CDR1 SGHNT and CDR2 YYREEE (reference sequence). V was cut by 6 bases and J by 10 bases, with 20 bases left in between. CDR3 in DNA: TGTGCCAGCACCATAGGGAGGCGGGATGAAGAGCAGTTCTTC. Amino acid sequence: CASTIGRRDEEQFF.

To note about this clone: Other DNA sequences within the sample encode an identical CDR3. V is TRBV5-4 and J is TRBJ1-2; possibly TRBD1 for D (6 bases). Between the trimmed V and J ends, which lost 4 bases and 5 bases, there was a span of 15 bases. CDR3 size: 14 residues. Germline V gene sequence: CDR1 SGHNT, CDR2 YYREEE (reference sequence). CDR3: CASSPRGGGYGYTF. DNA for the CDR3: TGTGCCAGCAGCCCGAGGGGGGGCGGGTATGGCTACACCTTC.

The rearrangement joins TRBV11-2 to TRBJ2-7, with D perhaps TRBD2 (5 bases). The CDR3 is made up of 14 amino acids. Germline V gives CDR1 SGHAT, CDR2 FQNNGV. V dropped 2 bases and J dropped 3 bases, with 11 bases sitting between them. The chain's CDR3 is CASSLPGIHYEQYF. The CDR3 DNA reads as TGTGCCAGCAGCTTACCGGGAATCCACTACGAGCAGTACTTC.

V is TRBV9 and J is TRBJ2-2; 11 nucleotides align to TRBD2. The germline V gene has CDR1 SGDLS and CDR2 YYNGEE. J lost 13 bases, V lost 0 bases, and 5 bases had no gene match. The CDR3 has 14 amino acids. The CDR3 DNA reads TGTGCCAGCAGCGTAGAAGGGACTAGCGGTCGGCTGTTTTTT. It codes for CASSVEGTSGRLFF.

The rearrangement joins TRBV7-2 to TRBJ1-6; 7 bases match TRBD1. The CDR3 totals 17 residues. V trimming: 4 bases; J trimming: 7 bases; junction bases outside the gene matches: 13. Germline V gene lookup returns CDR1 SGHTA and CDR2 FQGNSA. The DNA of the CDR3 is TGTGCCAGCAGCTCTCAGGGACAGTCAATCTTCAATTCACCCCTCCACTTT. This codes for CASSSQGQSIFNSPLHF. Based on the CDR3 plus reference TRBV7-2 and TRBJ1-6, the full variable domain is GAGVSQSPSNKVTEKGKDVELRCDPISGHTALYWYRQSLGQGLEFLIYFQGNSAPDKSGLPSDRFSAERTGGSVSTLTIQRTQQEDSAVYLCASSSQGQSIFNSPLHFGNGTRLTVT.

This clone has only a few counts. The chain links TRBV12-5 to TRBJ1-5; D remains ambiguous. This CDR3 has 14 amino acids. V dropped 2 bases and J dropped 3 bases, with 8 bases sitting between them. The germline CDR1 and CDR2 sequences are LGHNT and FRNRAP. The CDR3 DNA follows: TGTGCTAGTGGTTTGAGCAATAACAATCAGCCCCAGCATTTT. Encoded protein: CASGLSNNNQPQHF.

The genes are TRBV7-3 and TRBJ2-7; D call uncertain. Germline V gene data show CDR1 as SGHTA and CDR2 as FQGTGA. The length of the CDR3 is 11 residues. Trimming shortened V by 10 bases and J by 6 bases, and 13 bases separated the two germline ends. Written as DNA, the CDR3 is TGTGCCACAGGCCCGCATCCCGAGCAGTACGTC. Protein sequence: CATGPHPEQYV.

V usage is TRBV19 and J usage is TRBJ1-2; no firm D call. The CDR3 contains 13 residues. From germline, CDR1 is LNHDA and CDR2 SQIVND (reference sequence). V was pared by 3 bases and J by 5 bases, with 10 bases between. The CDR3 DNA reads TGTGCCAGTAGTATCACAGACTATTATGGCTACACCTTC. Its protein product is CASSITDYYGYTF.